The present entry profiles one T cell receptor beta chain with its context. Its antigen is undetermined. Some clones are missing from TCRdb's copy, which holds only in-frame ones; the method was immunoSEQ multiplex PCR. The sample contains some 64,000 clones, around 83% of which appear only once. This record comes from a study of T cell responses to AZD1222 COVID-19 vaccine. Study summary: Samples with a second dose at about 4 or about 12 weeks were pooled together.

The study, taken as a whole, reports: Within unmutated variant regions lay the reported targets of nearly half of spike-specific TCRs. Vaccine-associated CD4 TCRs ranged over spike, dominating at 160-218 and 743-854. The repertoires were collected only after the peak T cell response.

The V gene end was trimmed by 4 bases and the J gene end by 6 bases; junction bases not matched to a gene: 7. The CDR3 has 15 amino acids. The germline V gene has CDR1 SGHVS and CDR2 FNYEAQ. This clonotype originated in an adult in good health. The genes are TRBV7-6 and TRBJ2-7, with TRBD2 matching over 12 bases. The material was peripheral blood, obtained on day 0 of AZD1222 vaccination. The CDR3 nucleotides are TGTGCCAGCAGCTCTAGCGGGGGGGCACAAGCCGAGCAGTACTTC. Its translation is CASSSSGGAQAEQYF.